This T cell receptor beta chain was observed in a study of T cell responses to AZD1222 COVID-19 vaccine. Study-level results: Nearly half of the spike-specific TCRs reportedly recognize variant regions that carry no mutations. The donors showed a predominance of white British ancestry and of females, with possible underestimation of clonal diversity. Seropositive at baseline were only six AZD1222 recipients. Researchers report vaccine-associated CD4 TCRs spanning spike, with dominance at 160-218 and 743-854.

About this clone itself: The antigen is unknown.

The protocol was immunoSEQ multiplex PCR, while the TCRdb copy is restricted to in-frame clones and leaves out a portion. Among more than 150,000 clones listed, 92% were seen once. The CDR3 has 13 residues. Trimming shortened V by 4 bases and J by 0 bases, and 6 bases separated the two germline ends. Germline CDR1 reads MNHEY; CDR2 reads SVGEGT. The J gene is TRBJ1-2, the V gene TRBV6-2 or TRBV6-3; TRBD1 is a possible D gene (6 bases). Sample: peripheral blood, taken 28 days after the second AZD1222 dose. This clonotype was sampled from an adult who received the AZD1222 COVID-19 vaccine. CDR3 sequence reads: CASSWTANYGYTF. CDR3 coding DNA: TGTGCCAGCAGTTGGACAGCTAACTATGGCTACACCTTC.